These 23 T cell receptor beta chains came from one sample sequenced in a study of T cells in narcolepsy. The assay was immunoSEQ multiplex PCR, and TCRdb's table has in-frame clones only and misses some. The sample holds about 27,000 clones, about four fifths seen once. The sample comprised memory (CD45RA-) CD4+ T cells from blood. These receptors originate from a human donor in good health.

The chain links TRBV28 to TRBJ1-4, with unresolved D. The V gene lost 4 bases and the J gene lost 4 bases, with 4 bases spanning the gap. CDR1 and CDR2 from the germline V gene are MDHEN and SYDVKM. This CDR3 has 12 amino acids. This chain's CDR3 is CASSSNNEKLFF. As DNA, the CDR3 is TGTGCCAGCAGTTCAAATAATGAAAAACTGTTTTTT.

The rearrangement uses TRBV5-4 and TRBJ2-5; TRBD2 might be the D (7 bases). From germline, CDR1 is SGHNT and CDR2 YYREEE (reference sequence). V lost 5 bases and J lost 8, with 19 bases in between. This CDR3 spans 14 amino acids. In nucleotides, the CDR3 is TGTGCCAGCAGTCCCTGGGGGGGCGGTTCAACCCAGTACTTC. Translated, it gives CASSPWGGGSTQYF.

The CDR3 DNA follows: TGTGCCAGCAGCTTTCGGGTGGGGGAAAAACTGTTTTTT. Protein product: CASSFRVGEKLFF. The V call is TRBV7-9, the J call TRBJ1-4; unclear D gene. Germline V lookup: CDR1 SEHNR, CDR2 FQNEAQ (reference sequence). Trimming took off 3 bases at V and 8 bases at J, with 10 bases between the two ends. The CDR3 spans 13 residues.

This chain connects TRBV13 to TRBJ2-3, with 9 bases matching TRBD2. In germline, CDR1 is PRHDT, CDR2 FYEKMQ (reference sequence). V was pared by 2 bases and J by 6 bases, with 6 bases of the junction left unmatched. This CDR3 is built from 15 residues. CDR3 DNA sequence: TGTGCCAGCAGCTTATATAGCGGGGGCGGTGATACGCAGTATTTT. The encoded protein is CASSLYSGGGDTQYF.

This clone has only one observation. V and J are TRBV28 and TRBJ1-1; D uncertain. The CDR3 consists of 11 residues. Germline CDR1 is MDHEN and CDR2 is SYDVKM. V lost 2 bases, J lost 7 bases, and 5 bases lay in between. The CDR3 region is CASSLVGEAFF. CDR3 coding DNA: TGTGCCAGCAGTTTAGTGGGTGAAGCTTTCTTT. Filled out from reference TRBV28 and TRBJ1-1, the complete variable domain reads DVKVTQSSRYLVKRTGEKVFLECVQDMDHENMFWYRQDPGLGLRLIYFSYDVKMKEKGDIPEGYSVSREKKERFSLILESASTNQTSMYLCASSLVGEAFFGQGTRLTVV.

The V and J genes are TRBV4-3 and TRBJ1-2, with 10 bases aligning to TRBD1. There are 16 residues in the CDR3. Germline loops: CDR1 LGHNA, CDR2 YSLEER. The trim removed 0 bases at V and 3 bases at J, leaving 4 bases unmatched. The CDR3 here is CASSQDGTGAYYGYTF. Here the CDR3 DNA reads TGCGCCAGCAGCCAAGATGGGACAGGGGCTTACTATGGCTACACCTTC.

The V and J genes are TRBV7-6 and TRBJ1-1; D remains unclear. This CDR3 has 10 amino acids. Trimming took off 11 bases at V and 6 bases at J, with 10 bases between the two ends. Germline V gene sequence: CDR1 SGHVS, CDR2 FNYEAQ. DNA of the CDR3: TGTGCCGACACGGGCGCTGAAGCTTTCTTT. As protein: CADTGAEAFF.

As for this clone: At one end the junction does not follow the germline gene, possibly because of a read error. The CDR3 coding sequence is TGCAGTGCTGGAGAACGCGGGGAGCAGTTCTTC. This sequence encodes CSAGERGEQFF. This chain links TRBV20-1 with TRBJ2-1; tentative D call: TRBD2 (5 bases). Germline CDR1 is DFQATT and CDR2 is SNEGSKA (reference sequence). The CDR3 loop spans 11 amino acids.

The chain recombines TRBV5-1 with TRBJ2-1, with 7 bases matching TRBD1. The germline CDR1 and CDR2 sequences are SGHRS and YFSETQ. The CDR3 is 15 residues long. Trimming cost V 3 bases and J 0 bases; bases outside gene matches: 3. The CDR3 nucleotides read TGCGCCAGCAGCTCAGGGGGAAGCTCCTACAATGAGCAGTTCTTC. Translating gives CASSSGGSSYNEQFF.

The rearrangement links TRBV2 to TRBJ2-5; D is possibly TRBD1 or TRBD2 (6 bases each). Germline V gene lookup returns CDR1 SNHLY and CDR2 FYNNEI. This CDR3 has 13 residues. V shed 5 bases and J shed 5 bases, with 12 bases lying between them. CDR3 in DNA: TGTGCCAGCAGTTCGGGGGCCAGGGAGACCCAGTACTTC. It encodes CASSSGARETQYF.

This chain uses TRBV6-1 with TRBJ1-4; unclear D gene. Germline V gene sequence: CDR1 MNHNS, CDR2 SASEGT. V was pared by 5 bases and J by 5 bases, with 12 bases between. The CDR3 contains 14 residues. CDR3 loop: CASSYGQANEKLFF. The DNA for the CDR3 is TGTGCCAGCAGTTATGGTCAGGCCAATGAAAAACTGTTTTTT.

This clone was recorded only once. V usage is TRBV11-1 and J usage is TRBJ2-1; either TRBD1 or TRBD2 may supply D (5 bases each). Germline CDR1 and CDR2: SGHAT and FQDESV (reference sequence). This CDR3 is 15 amino acids long. The germline V and J ends were trimmed by 1 base and 7 bases, with 14 bases remaining between them. The chain's CDR3 is CASSLDWQGENEQFF. The DNA for the CDR3 is TGTGCCAGCAGCTTAGACTGGCAGGGAGAAAATGAGCAGTTCTTC.

This chain joins TRBV15 and TRBJ1-1, with D possibly being TRBD1 (5 bases). Germline CDR1 and CDR2: LNHNV and YYDKDF (reference sequence). Trimming stripped 5 bases from V and 4 bases from J, with 17 bases between. This CDR3 comprises 15 residues. CDR3 nucleotides: TGTGCCACCAGCCCCAGACGCGCACAGGCCACTGAAGCTTTCTTT. It is translated as CATSPRRAQATEAFF.

This clone was found once. The chain joins TRBV7-2 to TRBJ1-4; no firm D call. Trimming pared 5 bases from V and 0 bases from J, leaving 7 bases between. Germline-derived CDR1 and CDR2 are SGHTA and FQGNSA. The CDR3 length is 14 residues. CDR3 sequence (DNA): TGTGCCAGCAGCCTAGGTGCAACTAATGAAAAACTGTTTTTT. Residues: CASSLGATNEKLFF.

The chain carries TRBV5-1 and TRBJ2-5; TRBD2 is a possible D gene (5 bases). Germline CDR1 reads SGHRS; CDR2 reads YFSETQ. The CDR3 sequence is 14 residues long. The germline V and J ends were trimmed by 4 bases and 2 bases, with 12 bases remaining between them. The CDR3 DNA follows: TGCGCCAGCAGCGGCGGGCGGGCACAAGAGACCCAGTACTTC. Encoded protein: CASSGGRAQETQYF.

The chain is built from TRBV10-2 and TRBJ1-5, with D possibly TRBD1 on 5 matching bases. This CDR3 region has 15 residues. Trimming took off 2 bases at V and 4 bases at J, with 12 bases between the two ends. Germline V lookup: CDR1 WSHSY, CDR2 SAAADI. In DNA, the CDR3 is TGCGCCAGCAGTGAGAGCGGGGGACGTAATCAGCCCCAGCATTTT. Protein sequence: CASSESGGRNQPQHF.

The rearrangement uses TRBV30 and TRBJ1-3, with D tentatively TRBD1 (5 bases). Germline V lookup: CDR1 GTSNPN, CDR2 SVGIG (reference sequence). Trimming stripped 0 bases from V and 3 bases from J, with 15 bases between. The CDR3 consists of 16 residues. CDR3 nucleotide sequence: TGTGCCTGGAGTGTGACGTGGGTCCAGGGTGGAAACACCATATATTTT. Residues: CAWSVTWVQGGNTIYF.

The J gene is TRBJ1-1, the V gene TRBV4-1; D is uncertain. The CDR3 spans 13 residues. Per germline, CDR1 MGHRA and CDR2 YSYEKL. V gave up 2 bases and J gave up 4 bases, with 8 bases separating them. CDR3 nucleotide sequence: TGCGCCAGCAGCCAATCTCCCAGCACTGAAGCTTTCTTT. Translation: CASSQSPSTEAFF.

The J gene is TRBJ2-3, the V gene TRBV19; D gene unclear. The ends were cut back, 0 bases at V and 9 bases at J, with 7 bases in the middle. Germline assignment: CDR1 LNHDA and CDR2 SQIVND (reference sequence). The CDR3 is 12 amino acids. The CDR3 protein is CASSIEDSTQYF. CDR3 DNA sequence: TGTGCCAGTAGTATAGAAGACTCGACGCAGTATTTT.

The rearrangement joins TRBV2 to TRBJ2-3; D gene uncertain. CDR3 length: 12 amino acids. V lost 6 bases, J lost 10 bases, and 14 bases lay in between. Germline V gives CDR1 SNHLY, CDR2 FYNNEI. DNA for the CDR3: TGTGCCAGCAGCCCCACACAACGTGCGCAGTATTTT. It codes for CASSPTQRAQYF.

The chain combines TRBV6-6 with TRBJ2-5; 7 nucleotides match TRBD1. Germline CDR1 and CDR2: MNHNY and SVGAGI (reference sequence). The junction had 6 bases not matched to a gene; V was cut back by 8 bases and J by 0 bases. CDR3 size: 14 residues. CDR3 sequence reads: CASERDSNQETQYF. The CDR3, as DNA: TGTGCCAGCGAAAGGGACAGCAACCAAGAGACCCAGTACTTC.

The chain couples TRBV2 to TRBJ2-7; D is perhaps TRBD1 or TRBD2 (5 bases each). The CDR3 spans 20 residues. Germline V gives CDR1 SNHLY, CDR2 FYNNEI. V lost 4 bases and J 3 bases, leaving 31 bases between the germline ends. As DNA, the CDR3 is TGTGCCAGCAGTGTAAGACGCTTCCGGGACGGCTCTTCCCTTTACTACGAGCAGTACTTC. This codes for CASSVRRFRDGSSLYYEQYF.

The V gene is TRBV7-2, the J gene TRBJ2-1, with a weak D call TRBD2 (6 bases). The CDR3 is 12 amino acids. Germline values: CDR1 SGHTA, CDR2 FQGNSA. The V end lost 11 bases, the J end lost 8 bases, and 16 bases lay between the germline ends. The CDR3 reads CAGGDQRYEQFF. In DNA, the CDR3 is TGTGCCGGAGGGGATCAGAGATATGAGCAGTTCTTC.